Detailed here is one TCR beta chain. This entry belongs to a study of OX40 agonist ivuxolimab in advanced cancers. For the study at large: Enrolled patients in dose escalation had cancers that were hepatocellular carcinoma, melanoma, renal cell or head and neck cancer. The dose-escalation cohort was roughly 83% male, with a mean age of around 60 years, ranging about 23 to 80. Three patients showed partial responses: one hepatocellular carcinoma and two cutaneous melanoma cases.

Sequencing was performed with immunoSEQ multiplex PCR; in TCRdb, only in-frame clones are kept and a portion is missing. The table records about 59,000 clones, roughly 90% of them present only once. J was trimmed by 3 bases and V by 2 bases; bases with no gene match: 2. Germline CDR1 and CDR2: MNHNY and SVGAGI (reference sequence). The CDR3 consists of 14 residues. Baseline, cycle 4 day 1, and cycle 7 day 1 were the blood sampling points. The TCR originated in an adult with an advanced solid tumor such as melanoma, head and neck, liver or kidney cancer. The rearrangement uses TRBV6-6 and TRBJ1-2; 8 positions match TRBD1. The sample was CD4+ or CD8+ T cells sorted from blood, taken in a trial of the OX40 agonist ivuxolimab. The CDR3 spells CASSYAGGDYGYTF. The CDR3 DNA reads as TGTGCCAGCAGTTACGCAGGGGGCGACTATGGCTACACCTTC.